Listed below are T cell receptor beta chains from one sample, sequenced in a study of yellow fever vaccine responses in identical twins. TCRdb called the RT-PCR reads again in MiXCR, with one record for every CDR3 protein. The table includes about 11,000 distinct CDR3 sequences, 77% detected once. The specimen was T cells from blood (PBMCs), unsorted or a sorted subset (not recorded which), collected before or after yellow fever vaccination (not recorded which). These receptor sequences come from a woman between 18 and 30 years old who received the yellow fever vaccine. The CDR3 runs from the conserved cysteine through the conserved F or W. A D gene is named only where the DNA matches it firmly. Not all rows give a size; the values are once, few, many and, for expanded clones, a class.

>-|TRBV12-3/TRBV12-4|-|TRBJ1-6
TGTGCCAGCAGTTTGGGTAATTCACCCCTCCACTTT
CASSLGNSPLHF
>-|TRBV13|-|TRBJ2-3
TGTGCCAGCAGCCCCCGAAAAGACGTGACAGATACGCAGTATTTT
CASSPRKDVTDTQYF
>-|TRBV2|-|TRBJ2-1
TGTGCCAGCTGGACGGGGTCCTACAATGAGCAGTTCTTC
CASWTGSYNEQFF
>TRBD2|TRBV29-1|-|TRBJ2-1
TGCAGCGCCCTCATTAGACTAGCGGCAAACAATGAGCAGTTCTTC
CSALIRLAANNEQFF
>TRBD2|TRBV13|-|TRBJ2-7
TGTGCCAGCAGCCTTTCTAGCGGGAGAAGCTCCTACGAGCAGTACTTC
CASSLSSGRSSYEQYF
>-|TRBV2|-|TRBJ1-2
TGTGCCAGCAGTGAAGGGGCGGCTTCCCCTACCACCTTC
CASSEGAASPTTF
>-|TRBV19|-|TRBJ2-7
TGTGCCAGTAGGGGTTCCCGATACGAGCAGTACTTC
CASRGSRYEQYF
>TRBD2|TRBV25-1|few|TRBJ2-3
TGTGCCAGCAGTCGCACAATAGCGGGGGTGGGCACAGATACGCAGTATTTT
CASSRTIAGVGTDTQYF
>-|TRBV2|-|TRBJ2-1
TGTGCCAGCAGTCGACAGAAATTGTGGCCCAATGAGCAGTTCTTC
CASSRQKLWPNEQFF
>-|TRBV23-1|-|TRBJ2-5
TGCGCCAGCAGTCGGGGACGTTGGTACCAAGAGACCCAGTACTTC
CASSRGRWYQETQYF
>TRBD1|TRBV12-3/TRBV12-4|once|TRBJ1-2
TGTGCCAGCAGGCCTCAGGGGGACTATGGCTACACCTTC
CASRPQGDYGYTF
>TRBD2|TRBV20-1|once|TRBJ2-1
TGCAGTGCTCTACTAGCGACCTACAATGAGCAGTTCTTC
CSALLATYNEQFF
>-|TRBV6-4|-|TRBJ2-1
TGTGCCAGCAGTGACGGGGAAACCTCCTACAATGAGCAGTTCTTC
CASSDGETSYNEQFF
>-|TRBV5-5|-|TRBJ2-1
TGTGCCAGCAGCTTACGGGGGCCATCTCAGAGCTCCTACAATGAGCAGTTCTTC
CASSLRGPSQSSYNEQFF
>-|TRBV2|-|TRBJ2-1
TGTGCCAGCAGTGACCCCGGGACGGGGGTTTACAATGAGCAGTTCTTC
CASSDPGTGVYNEQFF
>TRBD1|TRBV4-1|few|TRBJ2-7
TGCGCCAGCAGCCAAGTAACGGGACAGGGTTCGTTCTCCTACGAGCAGTACTTC
CASSQVTGQGSFSYEQYF
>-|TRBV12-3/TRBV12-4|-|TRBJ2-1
TGTGCCAGCAGTTTCTCTAGCCACAATGAGCAGTTCTTC
CASSFSSHNEQFF
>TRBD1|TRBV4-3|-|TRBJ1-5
TGCGCCAGCAGCCACCCGACAGGGGATGATAGCAATCAGCCCCAGCATTTT
CASSHPTGDDSNQPQHF
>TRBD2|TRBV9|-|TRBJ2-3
TGTGCCAGCAGCGTAGATGGACTAGCGGGAGGGCGTACGCAGTATTTT
CASSVDGLAGGRTQYF
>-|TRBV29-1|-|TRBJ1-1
TGCAGCGTCCACGTGAGGGAGGCCACTGAAGCTTTCTTT
CSVHVREATEAFF
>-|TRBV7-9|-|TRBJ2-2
TGTGCCAAAGACGTCGAGAACACCGGGGAGCTGTTTTTT
CAKDVENTGELFF
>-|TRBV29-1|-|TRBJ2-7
TGCAGCGTTAGGACACGGGACATATACGAGCAGTACTTC
CSVRTRDIYEQYF
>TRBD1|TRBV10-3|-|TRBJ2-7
TGTGCCATCAGTGAGCCCGCGACAGGGGTCTACGAGCAGTACTTC
CAISEPATGVYEQYF
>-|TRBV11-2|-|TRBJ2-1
TGTGCCAGCAGCTTAGACAATGAGCAGTTCTTC
CASSLDNEQFF